The 18 T cell receptor beta chains reported below all come from one sample, sequenced in a study of blood T cell repertoires in COVID-19. Profiling relied on immunoSEQ multiplex PCR, and the TCRdb table lists in-frame clones only, not all of them. Among more than 300,000 clones listed, about four fifths were seen once. Source material: PBMCs or T cells enriched from blood (not recorded which). These receptors were obtained from a woman aged 50 to 60 who had recovered from COVID-19.

This sequence joins TRBV30 and TRBJ2-1; the match to TRBD1 covers 7 bases. The CDR3 contains 13 residues. Germline CDR1 reads GTSNPN; CDR2 reads SVGIG (reference sequence). Trimming at V came to 5 bases and at J to 3 bases, leaving 4 bases not matched to a gene. The CDR3 loop is CAWVRDSYNEQFF. Written as DNA, the CDR3 is TGTGCCTGGGTCCGGGACAGCTACAATGAGCAGTTCTTC.

The chain carries TRBV30 and TRBJ2-3, with TRBD2 matching over 7 bases. The germline V gene has CDR1 GTSNPN and CDR2 SVGIG (reference sequence). The length of the CDR3 is 14 residues. In nucleotides, the CDR3 is TGTGCGTCCGCCGGGACTACGACCACAGATACGCAGTATTTT. Its translation: CASAGTTTTDTQYF.

The CDR3 region is CAISSGNQPQHF. DNA for the CDR3: TGTGCCATCAGCTCAGGTAATCAGCCCCAGCATTTT. This chain uses TRBV10-3 with TRBJ1-5, with no clear D. V was trimmed by 6 bases and J by 4 bases, leaving 7 bases between them. This CDR3 is 12 amino acids long. Germline lookup yields CDR1 ENHRY and CDR2 SYGVKD.

The rearrangement links TRBV7-8 to TRBJ1-4; 8 bases are shared with TRBD1. The CDR3 contains 15 residues. Germline V gene data show CDR1 as SGHVS and CDR2 as FQNEAQ. V shed 5 bases, J shed 7 bases, and the junction held 9 bases outside the gene matches. CDR3 sequence reads: CASSLRGREGEKLFF. CDR3 DNA sequence: TGTGCCAGCAGCCTCAGGGGGCGCGAAGGTGAAAAACTGTTTTTT.

The chain combines TRBV27 with TRBJ1-1; the D is unclear. This CDR3 has 12 amino acids. The V gene lost 4 bases and the J gene lost 5 bases, with 8 bases spanning the gap. CDR1 is MNHEY, CDR2 SMNVEV, per germline (reference sequence). The CDR3 nucleotides read TGTGCCAGCAGTTCTCAGAGGACTGAAGCTTTCTTT. As protein: CASSSQRTEAFF.

This clone occurred a few times. The chain recombines TRBV7-9 with TRBJ2-7; possibly TRBD1 for D (7 bases). The CDR3 is made up of 13 amino acids. The germline gives CDR1 SEHNR, CDR2 FQNEAQ (reference sequence). The V gene lost 5 bases and the J gene lost 6 bases, with 14 bases spanning the gap. The DNA of the CDR3 is TGTGCCAGCAGCGTCGGGGGACAGTTCGAGCAGTACTTC. This encodes CASSVGGQFEQYF.

V is TRBV30 and J is TRBJ2-1; D is unclear. This CDR3 comprises 12 residues. Trimming removed 0 bases at V and 10 bases at J, with 10 bases between. From germline, CDR1 is GTSNPN and CDR2 SVGIG (reference sequence). CDR3 sequence: CAWSVAPREQFF. The CDR3 DNA sequence: TGTGCCTGGAGTGTGGCCCCCAGAGAGCAGTTCTTC.

CDR3 amino acids: CASSQTAADTQYF. Here the CDR3 DNA reads TGTGCCAGCAGCCAAACCGCGGCGGATACGCAGTATTTT. The chain recombines TRBV3-1 (or the pseudogene TRBV3-2) with TRBJ2-3; no definite D call. The CDR3 is 13 residues long. V lost 2 bases to trimming and J lost 6 bases, with 9 bases between them. Germline loops: CDR1 LGHDT, CDR2 YNNKEL (reference sequence).

Comments on this clone: Other nucleotide sequences in the sample specify the same CDR3. The chain recombines TRBV12-3 or TRBV12-4 with TRBJ1-1; D uncertain. V lost 2 bases and J lost 2, with 6 bases in between. This CDR3 comprises 13 residues. The CDR3 DNA reads TGTGCCAGCAGTTTACCCCCTAACACTGAAGCTTTCTTT. It is translated as CASSLPPNTEAFF.

This clone was found a few times. The gene calls are TRBV7-8 and TRBJ1-2; the match to TRBD1 covers 10 bases. After removal of 5 bases from V and 7 bases from J, the junction contained 7 bases not matched to a gene. Germline values: CDR1 SGHVS, CDR2 FQNEAQ. This CDR3 has 14 amino acids. The CDR3 nucleotides are TGTGCCAGCAGCCATAGGGACAGGGGTGGTGGCTACACCTTC. This encodes CASSHRDRGGGYTF.

This clone was seen a handful of times. The chain is built from TRBV7-9 and TRBJ2-1; 10 bases agree with TRBD2. V shed 1 base and J 5 bases; nucleotides not matched to a gene: 2. The CDR3 has 15 residues. Germline CDR1 is SEHNR and CDR2 is FQNEAQ (reference sequence). This CDR3 reads CASSLVAGGHNEQFF. The CDR3 coding sequence is TGTGCCAGCAGCTTAGTAGCGGGAGGCCACAATGAGCAGTTCTTC. Using reference TRBV7-9 and TRBJ2-1 for the parts outside the CDR3, the full variable domain is DTGVSQNPRHKITKRGQNVTFRCDPISEHNRLYWYRQTLGQGPEFLTYFQNEAQLEKSRLLSDRFSAERPKGSFSTLEIQRTEQGDSAMYLCASSLVAGGHNEQFFGPGTRLTVL.

Turning to this clone: The sample holds other DNA sequences that translate to the same CDR3. The chain recombines TRBV19 with TRBJ2-2; the match to TRBD1 covers 8 bases. The CDR3 is 15 amino acids. V was clipped by 5 bases and J by 1 base; unmatched bases: 3. Germline CDR1 reads LNHDA; CDR2 reads SQIVND (reference sequence). This CDR3 reads CASSRQGLNTGELFF. Here the CDR3 DNA reads TGTGCCAGTAGTCGACAGGGGCTGAACACCGGGGAGCTGTTTTTT. Full variable domain (remainder filled in from reference TRBV19 and TRBJ2-2): DGGITQSPKYLFRKEGQNVTLSCEQNLNHDAMYWYRQDPGQGLRLIYYSQIVNDFQKGDIAEGYSVSREKKESFPLTVTSAQKNPTAFYLCASSRQGLNTGELFFGEGSRLTVL.

This clone appeared a few times. V gene TRBV11-3 combines with J gene TRBJ2-1; 10 nucleotides line up with TRBD1. The CDR3 has 16 residues. The J segment lost 8 bases and the V segment lost 1 base, leaving 8 bases of the junction unmatched. The germline CDR1 and CDR2 sequences are SGHNT and YENEEA. CDR3 region: CASSLGRQGALDEQFF. For the CDR3, the DNA is TGTGCCAGCAGCTTAGGGAGACAGGGGGCGTTGGATGAGCAGTTCTTC.

The V gene is TRBV24-1, the J gene TRBJ2-5; D call uncertain. Germline loops: CDR1 KGHDR, CDR2 SFDVKD. This CDR3 is built from 10 residues. The DNA for the CDR3 is TGTGTCACTGCGAGCACGACCCAGTACTTC. Translation gives CVTASTTQYF.

This clone was found a few times. This chain links TRBV10-3 with TRBJ1-3, with D unresolved. The CDR3 spans 15 residues. V dropped 4 bases and J dropped 0 bases, with 10 bases sitting between them. CDR1 ENHRY and CDR2 SYGVKD come from the germline V gene. DNA for the CDR3: TGTGCCATCAGTGCCCCAGGCTTCTCTGGAAACACCATATATTTT. This sequence encodes CAISAPGFSGNTIYF.

The chain recombines TRBV9 with TRBJ2-5; D is possibly TRBD1 (6 bases). This CDR3 is built from 19 residues. The ends were cut back, 3 bases at V and 4 bases at J, with 28 bases in the middle. Germline assignment: CDR1 SGDLS and CDR2 YYNGEE. This CDR3 is CASSARTGYHSSVRETQYF. The CDR3 DNA is TGTGCCAGCAGCGCTCGAACAGGGTATCACTCGAGTGTTCGAGAGACCCAGTACTTC.

V gene TRBV12-2 combines with J gene TRBJ1-2; no check of the table's D call, TRBD1, against the DNA was made. TRBV12-2 counts as a pseudogene. The CDR3 spans 16 residues. For the CDR3, the DNA is TGTGCAAGTCGCTTAGTCAGACAGGCCTCTAACTATGGCTACACCTTC. This sequence encodes CASRLVRQASNYGYTF.

The chain links TRBV5-6 to TRBJ2-3; 7 nucleotides align to TRBD2. J gave up 6 bases and V 4 bases, and 17 bases lay outside the gene matches. CDR1 and CDR2 (germline): SGHDT, YYEEEE. The CDR3 consists of 17 residues. Here the CDR3 DNA reads TGTGCCAGCAGCCCCTGGGGTAGCGGGTACCCCAGCGATACGCAGTATTTT. The encoded protein is CASSPWGSGYPSDTQYF.